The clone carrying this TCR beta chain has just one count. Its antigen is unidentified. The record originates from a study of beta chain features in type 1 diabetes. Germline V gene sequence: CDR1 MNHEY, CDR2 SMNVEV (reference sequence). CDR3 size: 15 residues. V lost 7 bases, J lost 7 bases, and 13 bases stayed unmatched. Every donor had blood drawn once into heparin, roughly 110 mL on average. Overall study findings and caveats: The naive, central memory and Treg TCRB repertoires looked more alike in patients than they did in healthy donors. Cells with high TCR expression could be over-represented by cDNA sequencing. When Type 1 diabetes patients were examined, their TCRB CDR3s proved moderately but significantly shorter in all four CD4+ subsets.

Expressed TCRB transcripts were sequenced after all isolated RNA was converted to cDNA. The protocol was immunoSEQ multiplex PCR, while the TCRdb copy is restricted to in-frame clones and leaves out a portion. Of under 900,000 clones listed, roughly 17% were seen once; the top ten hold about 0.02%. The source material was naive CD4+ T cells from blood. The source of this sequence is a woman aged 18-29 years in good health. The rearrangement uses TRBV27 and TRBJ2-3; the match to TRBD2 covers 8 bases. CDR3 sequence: CASNHGGLDFHTQYF. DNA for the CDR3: TGTGCCAGCAACCACGGGGGACTAGACTTCCATACGCAGTATTTT.